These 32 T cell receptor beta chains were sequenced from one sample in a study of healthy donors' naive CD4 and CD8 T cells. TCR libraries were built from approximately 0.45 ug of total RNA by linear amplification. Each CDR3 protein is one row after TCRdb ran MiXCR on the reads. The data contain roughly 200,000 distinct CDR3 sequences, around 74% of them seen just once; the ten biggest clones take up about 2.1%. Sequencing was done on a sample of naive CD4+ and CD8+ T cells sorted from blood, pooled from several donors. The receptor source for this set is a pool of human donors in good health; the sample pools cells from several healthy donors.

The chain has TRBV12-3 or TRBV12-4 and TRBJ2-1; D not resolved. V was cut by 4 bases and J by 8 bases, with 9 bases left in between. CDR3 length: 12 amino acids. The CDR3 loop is CASSSARDEQFF. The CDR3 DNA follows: TGTGCCAGCAGTTCAGCCCGGGATGAGCAGTTCTTC.

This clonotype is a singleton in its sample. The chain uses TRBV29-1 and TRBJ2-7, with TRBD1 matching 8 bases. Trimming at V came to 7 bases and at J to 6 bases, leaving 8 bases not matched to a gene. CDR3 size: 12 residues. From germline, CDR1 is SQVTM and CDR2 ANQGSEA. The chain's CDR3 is CSAAGTGTEQYF. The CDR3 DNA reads TGCAGCGCCGCCGGGACAGGTACCGAGCAGTACTTC.

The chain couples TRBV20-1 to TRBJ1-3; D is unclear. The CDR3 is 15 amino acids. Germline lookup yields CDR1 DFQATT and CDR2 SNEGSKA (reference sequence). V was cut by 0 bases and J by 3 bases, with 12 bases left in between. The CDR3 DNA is TGCAGTGCTAGAGATCCGGCGGCTAGTGGAAACACCATATATTTT. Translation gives CSARDPAASGNTIYF.

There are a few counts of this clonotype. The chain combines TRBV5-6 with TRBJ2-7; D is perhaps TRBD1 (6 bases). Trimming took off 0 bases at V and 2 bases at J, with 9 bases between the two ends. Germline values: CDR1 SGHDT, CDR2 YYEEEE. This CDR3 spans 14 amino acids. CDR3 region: CASSLEQGAYEQYF. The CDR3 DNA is TGTGCCAGCAGCTTGGAACAGGGCGCCTACGAGCAGTACTTC.

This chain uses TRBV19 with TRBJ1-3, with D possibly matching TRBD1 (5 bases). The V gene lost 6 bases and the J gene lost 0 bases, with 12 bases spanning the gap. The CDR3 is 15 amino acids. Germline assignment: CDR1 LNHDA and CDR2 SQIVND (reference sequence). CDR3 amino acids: CASRIQDNSGNTIYF. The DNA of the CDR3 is TGTGCCAGTAGGATACAGGACAACTCTGGAAACACCATATATTTT.

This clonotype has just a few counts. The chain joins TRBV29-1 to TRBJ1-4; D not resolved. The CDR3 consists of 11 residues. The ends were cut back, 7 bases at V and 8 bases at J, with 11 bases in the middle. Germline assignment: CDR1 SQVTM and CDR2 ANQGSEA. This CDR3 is CSAGSTEKLFF. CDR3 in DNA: TGCAGCGCGGGGAGCACCGAAAAACTGTTTTTT. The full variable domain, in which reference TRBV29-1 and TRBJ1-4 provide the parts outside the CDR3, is SAVISQKPSRDICQRGTSLTIQCQVDSQVTMMFWYRQQPGQSLTLIATANQGSEATYESGFVIDKFPISRPNLTFSTLTVSNMSPEDSSIYLCSAGSTEKLFFGSGTQLSVL.

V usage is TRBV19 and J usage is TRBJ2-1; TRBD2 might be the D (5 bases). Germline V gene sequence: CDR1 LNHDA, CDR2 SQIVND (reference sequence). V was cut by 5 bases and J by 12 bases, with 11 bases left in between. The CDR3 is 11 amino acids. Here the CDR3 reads CASSHPGRQFF. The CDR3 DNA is TGTGCCAGTAGTCATCCGGGAAGGCAGTTCTTC.

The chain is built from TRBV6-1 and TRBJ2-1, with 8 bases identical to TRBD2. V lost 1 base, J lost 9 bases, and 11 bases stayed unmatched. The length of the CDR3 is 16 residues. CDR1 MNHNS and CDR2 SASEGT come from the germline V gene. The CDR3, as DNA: TGTGCCAGCAGTGAAGGTATCGGGAGGGGTAATTTTGAGCAGTTCTTC. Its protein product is CASSEGIGRGNFEQFF.

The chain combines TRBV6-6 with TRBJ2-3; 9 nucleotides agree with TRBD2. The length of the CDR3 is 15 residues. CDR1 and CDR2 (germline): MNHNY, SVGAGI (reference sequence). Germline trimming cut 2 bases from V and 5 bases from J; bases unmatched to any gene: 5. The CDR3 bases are TGTGCCAGCAGTTACAGACTAGCGGTGAAAGATACGCAGTATTTT. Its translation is CASSYRLAVKDTQYF.

In DNA, the CDR3 is TGTGCCAGCAGCTCGGAGCTCAGCTACGAGCAGTACTTC. Its protein is CASSSELSYEQYF. The chain joins TRBV7-8 to TRBJ2-7, with D hard to call. Germline V lookup: CDR1 SGHVS, CDR2 FQNEAQ. CDR3 length: 13 amino acids. V shed 4 bases and J shed 3 bases, with 10 bases lying between them.

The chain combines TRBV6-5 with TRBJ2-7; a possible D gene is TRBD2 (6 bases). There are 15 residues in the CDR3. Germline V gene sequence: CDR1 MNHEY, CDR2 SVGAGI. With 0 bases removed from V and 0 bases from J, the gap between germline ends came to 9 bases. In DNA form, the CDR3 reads TGTGCCAGCAGTTACTCTGCGGGAAGCTCCTACGAGCAGTACTTC. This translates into CASSYSAGSSYEQYF.

The CDR3 protein is CSVVGFNEAFF. Written as DNA, the CDR3 is TGCAGCGTTGTCGGGTTCAATGAAGCTTTCTTT. The rearrangement uses TRBV29-1 and TRBJ1-1; D unclear. The CDR3 covers 11 residues. The V end lost 4 bases, the J end lost 7 bases, and 10 bases lay between the germline ends. Germline CDR1 SQVTM, CDR2 ANQGSEA.

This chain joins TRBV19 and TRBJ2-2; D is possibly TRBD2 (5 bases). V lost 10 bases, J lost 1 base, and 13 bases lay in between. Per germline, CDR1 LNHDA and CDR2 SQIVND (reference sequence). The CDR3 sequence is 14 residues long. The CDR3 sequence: CAIRERGNTGELFF. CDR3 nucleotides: TGTGCCATTAGGGAACGGGGGAACACCGGGGAGCTGTTTTTT.

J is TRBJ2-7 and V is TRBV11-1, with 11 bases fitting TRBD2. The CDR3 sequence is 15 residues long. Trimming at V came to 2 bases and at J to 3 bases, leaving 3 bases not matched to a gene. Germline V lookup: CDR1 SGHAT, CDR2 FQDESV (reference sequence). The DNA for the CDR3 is TGTGCCAGCAGCTTATCGGGGACTAGCGGCTACGAGCAGTACTTC. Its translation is CASSLSGTSGYEQYF.

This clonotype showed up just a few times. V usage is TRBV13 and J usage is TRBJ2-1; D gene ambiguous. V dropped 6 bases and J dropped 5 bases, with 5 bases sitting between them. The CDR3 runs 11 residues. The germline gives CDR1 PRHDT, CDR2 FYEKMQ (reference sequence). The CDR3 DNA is TGTGCCAGCAGTCGGGACAATGAGCAGTTCTTC. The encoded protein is CASSRDNEQFF.

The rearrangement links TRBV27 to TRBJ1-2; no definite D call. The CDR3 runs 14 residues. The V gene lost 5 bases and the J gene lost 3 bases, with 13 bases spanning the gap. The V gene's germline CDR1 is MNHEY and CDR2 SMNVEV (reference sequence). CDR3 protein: CASSIYVGDYGYTF. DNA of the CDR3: TGTGCCAGCAGTATATACGTCGGGGACTATGGCTACACCTTC.

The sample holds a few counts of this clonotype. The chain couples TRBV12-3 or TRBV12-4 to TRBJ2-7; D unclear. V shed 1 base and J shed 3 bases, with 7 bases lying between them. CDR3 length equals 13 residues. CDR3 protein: CASSLEAGYEQYF. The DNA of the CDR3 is TGTGCCAGCAGTTTAGAGGCCGGCTACGAGCAGTACTTC.

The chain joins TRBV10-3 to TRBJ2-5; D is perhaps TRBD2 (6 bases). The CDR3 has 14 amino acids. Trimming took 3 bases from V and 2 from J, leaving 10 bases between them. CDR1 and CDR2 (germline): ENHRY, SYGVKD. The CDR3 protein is CAISDHGGQETQYF. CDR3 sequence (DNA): TGTGCCATCAGTGATCACGGGGGACAAGAGACCCAGTACTTC.

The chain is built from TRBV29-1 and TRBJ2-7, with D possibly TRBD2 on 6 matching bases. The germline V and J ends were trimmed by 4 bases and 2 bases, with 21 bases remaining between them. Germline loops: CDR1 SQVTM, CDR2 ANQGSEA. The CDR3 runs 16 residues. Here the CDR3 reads CSVALIAGPRPYEQYF. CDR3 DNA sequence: TGCAGCGTTGCCCTTATTGCGGGGCCAAGGCCCTACGAGCAGTACTTC.

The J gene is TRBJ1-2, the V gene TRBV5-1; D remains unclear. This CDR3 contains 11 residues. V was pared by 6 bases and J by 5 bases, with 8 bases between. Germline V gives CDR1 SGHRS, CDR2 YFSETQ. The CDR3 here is CASKSYYGYTF. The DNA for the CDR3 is TGCGCCAGCAAGTCCTATTATGGCTACACCTTC.

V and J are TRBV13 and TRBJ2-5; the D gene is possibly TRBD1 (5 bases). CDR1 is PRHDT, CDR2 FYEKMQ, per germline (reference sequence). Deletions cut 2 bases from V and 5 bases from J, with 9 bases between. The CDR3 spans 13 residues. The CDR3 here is CASSLRAGETQYF. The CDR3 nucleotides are TGTGCCAGCAGCTTACGGGCAGGGGAGACCCAGTACTTC.

CDR3 protein: CATSSPSGQSTNEKLFF. The CDR3 DNA sequence: TGTGCCACCAGCAGCCCCTCGGGACAGTCAACTAATGAAAAACTGTTTTTT. The V call is TRBV15, the J call TRBJ1-4; 7 bases agree with TRBD1. The CDR3 is made up of 17 amino acids. The junction had 7 bases not matched to a gene; V was cut back by 3 bases and J by 0 bases. Germline V gene lookup returns CDR1 LNHNV and CDR2 YYDKDF (reference sequence). The complete variable domain, with remaining parts taken from reference TRBV15 and TRBJ1-4, reads DAMVIQNPRYQVTQFGKPVTLSCSQTLNHNVMYWYQQKSSQAPKLLFHYYDKDFNNEADTPDNFQSRRPNTSFCFLDIRSPGLGDTAMYLCATSSPSGQSTNEKLFFGSGTQLSVL.

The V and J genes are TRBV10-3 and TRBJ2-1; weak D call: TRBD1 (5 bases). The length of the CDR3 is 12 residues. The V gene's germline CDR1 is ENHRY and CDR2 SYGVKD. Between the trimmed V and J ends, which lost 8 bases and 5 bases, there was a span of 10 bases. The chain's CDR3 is CAIAGSDNEQFF. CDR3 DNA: TGTGCCATCGCAGGGTCCGACAATGAGCAGTTCTTC.

CDR3 DNA: TGTGCCAGCAGCTTGGTCATTGTGGATGGCACAGATACGCAGTATTTT. It encodes CASSLVIVDGTDTQYF. The chain uses TRBV5-4 and TRBJ2-3, with D unresolved. Between the trimmed V and J ends, which lost 0 bases and 1 base, there was a span of 12 bases. The CDR3 is 16 residues long. Germline-derived CDR1 and CDR2 are SGHNT and YYREEE (reference sequence).

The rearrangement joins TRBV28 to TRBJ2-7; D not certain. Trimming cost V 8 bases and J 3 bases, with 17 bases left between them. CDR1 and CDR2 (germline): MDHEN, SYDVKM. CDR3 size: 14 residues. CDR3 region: CASPLPTIVYEQYF. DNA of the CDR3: TGTGCCAGCCCCCTTCCAACAATCGTCTACGAGCAGTACTTC. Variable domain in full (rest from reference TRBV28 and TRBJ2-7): DVKVTQSSRYLVKRTGEKVFLECVQDMDHENMFWYRQDPGLGLRLIYFSYDVKMKEKGDIPEGYSVSREKKERFSLILESASTNQTSMYLCASPLPTIVYEQYFGPGTRLTVT.

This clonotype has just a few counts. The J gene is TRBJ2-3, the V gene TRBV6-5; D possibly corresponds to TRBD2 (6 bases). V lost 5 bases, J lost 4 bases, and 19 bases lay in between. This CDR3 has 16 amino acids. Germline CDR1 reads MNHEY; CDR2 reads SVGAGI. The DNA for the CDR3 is TGTGCCAGCAGTCCTCGACTAGGAATGGGCTCAGATACGCAGTATTTT. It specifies CASSPRLGMGSDTQYF.

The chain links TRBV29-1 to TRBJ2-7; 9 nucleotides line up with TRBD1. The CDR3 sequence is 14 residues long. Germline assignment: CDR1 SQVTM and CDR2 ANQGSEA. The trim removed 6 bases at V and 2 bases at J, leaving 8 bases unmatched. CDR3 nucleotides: TGCAGCGTGGGCCGGACAGGGGACCCCTACGAGCAGTACTTC. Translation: CSVGRTGDPYEQYF.

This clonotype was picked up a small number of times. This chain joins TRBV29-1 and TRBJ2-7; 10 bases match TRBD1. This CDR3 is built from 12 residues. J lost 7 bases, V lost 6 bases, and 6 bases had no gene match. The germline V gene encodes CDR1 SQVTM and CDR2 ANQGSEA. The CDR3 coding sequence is TGCAGCGTGGGGGACAGGGGAAGGGAGCAGTACTTC. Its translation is CSVGDRGREQYF.

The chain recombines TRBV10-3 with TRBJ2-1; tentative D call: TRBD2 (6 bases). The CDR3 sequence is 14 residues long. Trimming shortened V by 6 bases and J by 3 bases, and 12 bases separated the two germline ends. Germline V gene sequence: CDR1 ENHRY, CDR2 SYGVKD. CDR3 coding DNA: TGTGCCATCAGCCGGGACTCCGGCTACAATGAGCAGTTCTTC. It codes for CAISRDSGYNEQFF.

The CDR3 protein is CASSDRGGDGELFF. The CDR3 DNA reads TGTGCCAGCAGTGACAGGGGAGGGGACGGGGAGCTGTTTTTT. The chain is built from TRBV6-5 and TRBJ2-2; a possible D gene is TRBD1 (8 bases). Germline assignment: CDR1 MNHEY and CDR2 SVGAGI. V gave up 5 bases and J gave up 7 bases, with 14 bases separating them. The CDR3 runs 14 residues.

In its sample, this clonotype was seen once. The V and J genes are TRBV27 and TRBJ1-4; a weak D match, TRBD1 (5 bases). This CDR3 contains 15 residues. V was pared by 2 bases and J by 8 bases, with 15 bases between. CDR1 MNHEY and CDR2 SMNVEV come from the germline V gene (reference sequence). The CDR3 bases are TGTGCCAGCAGTTTAGAGGGGCGCGCAGGAGAAAAACTGTTTTTT. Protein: CASSLEGRAGEKLFF.

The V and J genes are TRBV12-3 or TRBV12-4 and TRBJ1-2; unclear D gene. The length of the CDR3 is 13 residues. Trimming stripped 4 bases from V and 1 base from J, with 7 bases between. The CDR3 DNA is TGTGCCAGCAGTTCTTGGGGTAACTATGGCTACACCTTC. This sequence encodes CASSSWGNYGYTF.